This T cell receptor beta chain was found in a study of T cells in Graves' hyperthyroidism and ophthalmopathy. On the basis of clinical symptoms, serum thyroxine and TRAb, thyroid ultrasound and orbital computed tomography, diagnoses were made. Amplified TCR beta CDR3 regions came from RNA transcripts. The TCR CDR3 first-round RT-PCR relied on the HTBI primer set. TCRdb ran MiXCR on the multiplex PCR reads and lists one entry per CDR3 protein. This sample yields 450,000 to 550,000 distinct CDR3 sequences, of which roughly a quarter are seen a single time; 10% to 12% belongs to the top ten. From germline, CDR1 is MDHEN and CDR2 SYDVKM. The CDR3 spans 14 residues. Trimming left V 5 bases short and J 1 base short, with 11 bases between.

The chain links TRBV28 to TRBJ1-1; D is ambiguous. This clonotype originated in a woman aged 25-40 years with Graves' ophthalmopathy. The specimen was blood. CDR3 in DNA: TGTGCCAGCAGTCCTGCGGGATCGAACACTGAAGCTTTCTTT. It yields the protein CASSPAGSNTEAFF.